One sample yielded the 22 T cell receptor beta chains listed below, sequenced in a study of blood T cells in healthy people across ages. A second PCR, run for roughly 6 to 11 cycles, used a sample-barcoded 5' primer plus a J-beta primer mix. TCRdb reanalysed the 5' RACE reads using MiXCR and keeps one entry per CDR3 protein. The sample has approximately 800,000 distinct CDR3 sequences, under 40% seen once. Material for sequencing was blood. Source of these receptors: a man younger than 35 in good health.

The chain couples TRBV11-1 to TRBJ1-6, with D unclear. Germline V CDR1 and CDR2: SGHAT, FQDESV (reference sequence). V lost 1 base and J 0 bases, leaving 22 bases between the germline ends. The CDR3 spans 21 residues. CDR3 sequence: CASSLVSPPYLTSSYNSPLHF. CDR3 sequence (DNA): TGTGCCAGCAGCTTAGTTTCGCCCCCTTACCTTACGAGCTCCTATAATTCACCCCTCCACTTT.

This chain links TRBV7-2 with TRBJ1-1, with TRBD1 matching over 8 bases. From germline, CDR1 is SGHTA and CDR2 FQGNSA. The CDR3 contains 16 residues. V was clipped by 2 bases and J by 4 bases; unmatched bases: 9. The CDR3 region has the DNA TGTGCCAGCAGCTTACGGACAGGGATAAAGAGCACTGAAGCTTTCTTT. Protein product: CASSLRTGIKSTEAFF.

This sequence joins TRBV21-1 and TRBJ2-7; the DNA was not used to check the table's D call, TRBD1. TRBV21-1 is termed a pseudogene. This CDR3 comprises 14 residues. As DNA, the CDR3 is TGTGCCAGCAGCAAAGGGACAGGGAAATACGAGCAGTACTTC. Translation: CASSKGTGKYEQYF.

This clonotype showed up many times. V is TRBV4-2 and J is TRBJ2-6; D unresolved. V lost 2 bases and J lost 4, with 6 bases in between. CDR1 LGHNA and CDR2 YNFKEQ come from the germline V gene. The CDR3 has 14 amino acids. CDR3 sequence (DNA): TGTGCCAGCAGCCAATTTGCCGGGGCCAACGTCCTGACTTTC. This gives the protein CASSQFAGANVLTF.

Details on this clonotype: A much larger clone sits a single nucleotide away, making a read error possible. This chain joins TRBV4-3 and TRBJ2-5; D gene uncertain. The V gene lost 0 bases and the J gene lost 11 bases, with 13 bases spanning the gap. Germline V gene lookup returns CDR1 LGHNA and CDR2 YSLEER. The length of the CDR3 is 13 residues. This chain's CDR3 is CASSQEIRDEQYF. For the CDR3, the DNA is TGCGCCAGCAGCCAAGAGATTAGGGATGAGCAGTACTTC.

This clonotype was counted ten times or more. The chain uses TRBV5-4 and TRBJ2-5, with D tentatively TRBD2 (5 bases). CDR1 and CDR2 (germline): SGHNT, YYREEE (reference sequence). The CDR3 spans 16 residues. The germline V and J ends were trimmed by 0 bases and 0 bases, with 12 bases remaining between them. The CDR3 DNA reads as TGTGCCAGCAGCTTGGTTGGCGGGCCGGACCAAGAGACCCAGTACTTC. Amino acid sequence: CASSLVGGPDQETQYF.

In regard to this clonotype: This may be a read error, as it is one base from a much larger clone. The chain employs TRBV7-2 and TRBJ1-1; D is ambiguous. The CDR3 loop spans 14 amino acids. Germline CDR1 reads SGHTA; CDR2 reads FQGNSA. The CDR3 DNA reads as TGTGCCAGCAGCTTATCGGCGGAGAACGCTGAAGCTTTCTTT. This sequence encodes CASSLSAENAEAFF. Complete variable domain (other parts from reference TRBV7-2 and TRBJ1-1): GAGVSQSPSNKVTEKGKDVELRCDPISGHTALYWYRQSLGQGLEFLIYFQGNSAPDKSGLPSDRFSAERTGGSVSTLTIQRTQQEDSAVYLCASSLSAENAEAFFGQGTRLTVV.

The gene calls are TRBV5-1 and TRBJ2-3; possible D gene TRBD1, 6 bases. Trimming pared 1 base from V and 1 base from J, leaving 10 bases between. CDR1 is SGHRS and CDR2 is YFSETQ in the germline V gene. CDR3 length equals 15 residues. The CDR3 here is CASSLQAGGTDTQYF. The CDR3 DNA is TGCGCCAGCAGCTTGCAGGCAGGGGGCACAGATACGCAGTATTTT.

In its sample, this clonotype was seen a few times. This sequence joins TRBV11-3 and TRBJ2-1; a weak D match, TRBD1 (5 bases). CDR3 size: 15 residues. CDR1 and CDR2 (germline): SGHNT, YENEEA. The V end was cut by 3 bases, the J end by 9 bases, with 18 bases between. This CDR3 reads CASSLAGNGHAEQFF. CDR3 nucleotide sequence: TGTGCCAGCAGCTTGGCAGGGAACGGGCATGCTGAGCAGTTCTTC.

Ten or more counts support this clonotype. This rearrangement joins TRBV20-1 to TRBJ1-6, with a tentative D call TRBD1 (5 bases). Looked up from germline, CDR1 is DFQATT and CDR2 is SNEGSKA (reference sequence). CDR3 size: 17 residues. Trimming shortened V by 3 bases and J by 0 bases, and 15 bases separated the two germline ends. For the CDR3, the DNA is TGCAGTGCTAGGCGGCAGGGCCCCAGCTCCTATAATTCACCCCTCCACTTT. It codes for CSARRQGPSSYNSPLHF.

The V and J genes are TRBV6-6 and TRBJ2-3, with 9 bases matching TRBD2. V trimming: 6 bases; J trimming: 5 bases; junction bases outside the gene matches: 3. From germline, CDR1 is MNHNY and CDR2 SVGAGI (reference sequence). The CDR3 has 13 amino acids. The CDR3 nucleotides are TGTGCCAGCAGGGGGACTAGCCAAGATACGCAGTATTTT. This encodes CASRGTSQDTQYF.

This clonotype was seen a few times. This chain uses TRBV2 with TRBJ2-4; 7 nucleotides agree with TRBD2. Germline V gives CDR1 SNHLY, CDR2 FYNNEI. This CDR3 is 14 amino acids long. V dropped 5 bases and J dropped 4; count of bases not matched to a gene: 5. CDR3 region: CASSPGRIKNIQYF. CDR3 nucleotide sequence: TGTGCCAGCAGTCCCGGGAGGATAAAAAACATTCAGTACTTC. Filled out from reference TRBV2 and TRBJ2-4, the complete variable domain reads EPEVTQTPSHQVTQMGQEVILRCVPISNHLYFYWYRQILGQKVEFLVSFYNNEISEKSEIFDDQFSVERPDGSNFTLKIRSTKLEDSAMYFCASSPGRIKNIQYFGAGTRLSVL.

The chain has TRBV10-3 and TRBJ2-4; D might be TRBD2 (5 bases). The J call may be wrong; the DNA end is better matched by TRBJ2-5. Germline CDR1 reads ENHRY; CDR2 reads SYGVKD. This CDR3 region has 13 residues. The CDR3, as DNA: TGTGCCATCAATCGGGAACCACAGGAGACCCAGTACTTC. It encodes CAINREPQETQYF.

The chain has TRBV9 and TRBJ2-2; D remains unclear. Trimming left V 0 bases short and J 3 bases short, with 9 bases between. The germline V gene has CDR1 SGDLS and CDR2 YYNGEE. CDR3 length equals 15 residues. The CDR3 nucleotides are TGTGCCAGCAGCGTAGCTCAGATAGACACCGGGGAGCTGTTTTTT. This encodes CASSVAQIDTGELFF.

The rearrangement joins TRBV6-6 to TRBJ2-5, with 7 bases fitting TRBD2. Per the germline V gene, CDR1 is MNHNY and CDR2 is SVGAGI (reference sequence). CDR3 length: 14 amino acids. V shed 5 bases, J shed 11 bases, and the junction held 14 bases outside the gene matches. DNA of the CDR3: TGTGCCAGCAGTACCCTGGGGGGGTCTGATGAGCAGTACTTC. This sequence encodes CASSTLGGSDEQYF.

The genes are TRBV20-1 and TRBJ2-1; possible D gene TRBD2, 5 bases. Germline values: CDR1 DFQATT, CDR2 SNEGSKA (reference sequence). V dropped 3 bases and J dropped 13 bases, with 22 bases sitting between them. The CDR3 is 14 residues long. The CDR3: CSASDAKGRETQFF. CDR3 in DNA: TGCAGTGCTAGCGACGCGAAGGGTAGGGAGACCCAGTTCTTC.

V usage is TRBV12-3 or TRBV12-4 and J usage is TRBJ1-5, with D hard to call. This CDR3 contains 15 residues. Trimming removed 2 bases at V and 2 bases at J, with 10 bases between. CDR3 protein: CASSLQRDGNQPQHF. CDR3 DNA: TGTGCCAGCAGTTTACAACGGGATGGCAATCAGCCCCAGCATTTT.

This clonotype occurred many times. The chain uses TRBV7-9 and TRBJ1-1; D might be TRBD1 (6 bases). Germline V CDR1 and CDR2: SEHNR, FQNEAQ (reference sequence). CDR3 length: 14 residues. Trimming removed 1 base from V and 4 bases from J, with 10 bases in between. The CDR3 DNA reads as TGTGCCAGCAGCTTAGAGGGGGGGGGCACTGAAGCTTTCTTT. Translating gives CASSLEGGGTEAFF.

In this sample, this clonotype turned up once. The J gene is TRBJ1-2, the V gene TRBV12-3 or TRBV12-4; weak D call: TRBD1 (5 bases). V gave up 6 bases and J gave up 7 bases, with 18 bases separating them. The CDR3 contains 14 residues. This CDR3 reads CASSQGTPGGGYTF. The CDR3 DNA sequence: TGTGCCAGCAGCCAAGGGACCCCGGGGGGTGGCTACACCTTC.

The J gene is TRBJ1-6, the V gene TRBV7-2; TRBD1 matches 8 bases. The CDR3 sequence is 18 residues long. Trimming removed 2 bases from V and 8 bases from J; junction bases left unmatched: 14. CDR1 SGHTA and CDR2 FQGNSA come from the germline V gene. CDR3 sequence reads: CASSLRAYGRGLDSPLHF. The CDR3 DNA follows: TGTGCCAGCAGCTTAAGGGCTTACGGCAGGGGGCTTGATTCACCCCTCCACTTT. The complete variable domain, with remaining parts taken from reference TRBV7-2 and TRBJ1-6, reads GAGVSQSPSNKVTEKGKDVELRCDPISGHTALYWYRQSLGQGLEFLIYFQGNSAPDKSGLPSDRFSAERTGGSVSTLTIQRTQQEDSAVYLCASSLRAYGRGLDSPLHFGNGTRLTVT.

About this clonotype itself: One junction end does not reproduce the germline sequence, and a read error may be involved. The rearrangement links TRBV20-1 to TRBJ1-6, with 9 bases fitting TRBD1. Germline values: CDR1 DFQATT, CDR2 SNEGSKA (reference sequence). The CDR3 has 15 residues. The CDR3 loop is CSARDSGQGNSPPHF. CDR3 nucleotide sequence: TGCAGTGCTAGAGATTCCGGACAGGGGAATTCACCCCCCCACTTT.

The chain combines TRBV10-3 with TRBJ2-4; 12 nucleotides line up with TRBD2. This CDR3 has 15 residues. V shed 10 bases and J 4 bases; nucleotides not matched to a gene: 8. Germline CDR1 is ENHRY and CDR2 is SYGVKD. CDR3 bases: TGTGCCACCGTACTAGCGGGGGGTCGAAAAAACATTCAGTACTTC. Translating gives CATVLAGGRKNIQYF.